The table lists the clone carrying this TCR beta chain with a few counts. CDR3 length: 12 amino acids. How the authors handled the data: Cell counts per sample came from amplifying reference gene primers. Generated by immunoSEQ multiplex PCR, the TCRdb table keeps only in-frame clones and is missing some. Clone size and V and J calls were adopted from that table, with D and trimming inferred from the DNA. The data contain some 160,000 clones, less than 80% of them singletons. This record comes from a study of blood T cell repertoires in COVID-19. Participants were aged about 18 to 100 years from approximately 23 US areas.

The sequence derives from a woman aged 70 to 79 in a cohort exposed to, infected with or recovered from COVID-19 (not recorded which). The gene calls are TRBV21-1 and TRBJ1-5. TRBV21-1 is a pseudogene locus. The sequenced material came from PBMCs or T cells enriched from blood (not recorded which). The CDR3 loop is CANRVRGQPQHF. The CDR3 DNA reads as TGTGCCAACCGTGTCCGAGGTCAGCCCCAGCATTTT.